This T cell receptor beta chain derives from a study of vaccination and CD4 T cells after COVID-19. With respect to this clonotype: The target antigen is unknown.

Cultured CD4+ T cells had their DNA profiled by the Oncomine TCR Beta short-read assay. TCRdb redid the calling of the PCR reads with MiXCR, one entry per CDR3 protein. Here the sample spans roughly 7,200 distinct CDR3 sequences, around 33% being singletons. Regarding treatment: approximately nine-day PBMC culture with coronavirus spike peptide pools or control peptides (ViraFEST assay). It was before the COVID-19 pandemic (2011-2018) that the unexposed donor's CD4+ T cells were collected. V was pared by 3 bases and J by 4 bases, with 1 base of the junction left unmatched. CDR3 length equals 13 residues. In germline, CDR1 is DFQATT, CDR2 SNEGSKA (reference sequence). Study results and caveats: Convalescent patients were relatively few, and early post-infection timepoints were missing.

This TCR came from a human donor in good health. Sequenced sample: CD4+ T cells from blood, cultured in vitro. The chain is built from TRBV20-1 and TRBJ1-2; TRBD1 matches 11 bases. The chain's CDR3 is CSASGTGGYGYTF. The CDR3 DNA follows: TGCAGTGCTAGCGGGACAGGGGGCTATGGCTACACCTTC.